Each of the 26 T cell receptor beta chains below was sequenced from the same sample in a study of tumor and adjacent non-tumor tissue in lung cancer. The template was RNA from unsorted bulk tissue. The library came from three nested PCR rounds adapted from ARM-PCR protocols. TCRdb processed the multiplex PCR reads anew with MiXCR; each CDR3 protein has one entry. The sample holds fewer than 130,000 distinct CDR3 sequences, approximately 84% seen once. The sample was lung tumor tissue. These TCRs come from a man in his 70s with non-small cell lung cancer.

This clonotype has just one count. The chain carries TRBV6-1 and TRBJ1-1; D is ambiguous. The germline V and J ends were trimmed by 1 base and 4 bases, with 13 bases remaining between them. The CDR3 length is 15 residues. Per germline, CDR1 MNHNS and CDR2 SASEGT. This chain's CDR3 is CASSEDVIWSTEAFF. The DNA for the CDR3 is TGTGCCAGCAGTGAAGACGTCATTTGGAGCACTGAAGCTTTCTTT.

For the CDR3, the DNA is TGTGCCAGCATGTTAACCAGTCCACTCCTCCACTTT. This encodes CASMLTSPLLHF. The V call is TRBV6-5, the J call TRBJ1-6, with unresolved D. Between the trimmed V and J ends, which lost 7 bases and 15 bases, there was a span of 16 bases. This CDR3 is built from 12 residues. The germline V gene has CDR1 MNHEY and CDR2 SVGAGI.

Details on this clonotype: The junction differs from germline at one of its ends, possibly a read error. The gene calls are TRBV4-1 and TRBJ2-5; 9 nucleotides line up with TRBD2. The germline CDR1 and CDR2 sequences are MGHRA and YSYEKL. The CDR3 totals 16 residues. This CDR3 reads CASSRLGLADQETQYF. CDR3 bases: TGTGCCAGCAGCCGCTTGGGACTAGCAGATCAAGAGACCCAGTACTTC.

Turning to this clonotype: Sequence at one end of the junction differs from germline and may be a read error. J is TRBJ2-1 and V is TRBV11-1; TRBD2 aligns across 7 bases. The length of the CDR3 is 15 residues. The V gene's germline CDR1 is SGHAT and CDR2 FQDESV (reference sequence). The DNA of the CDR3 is TGTGTCAGCAGCTTAGGATGGGGAGGGGTTAATGAGCAGTTCTTC. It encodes CVSSLGWGGVNEQFF. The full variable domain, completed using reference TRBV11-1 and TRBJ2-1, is EAEVAQSPRYKITEKSQAVAFWCDPISGHATLYWYRQILGQGPELLVQFQDESVVDDSQLPKDRFSAERLKGVDSTLKIQPAELGDSAMYLCVSSLGWGGVNEQFFGPGTRLTVL.

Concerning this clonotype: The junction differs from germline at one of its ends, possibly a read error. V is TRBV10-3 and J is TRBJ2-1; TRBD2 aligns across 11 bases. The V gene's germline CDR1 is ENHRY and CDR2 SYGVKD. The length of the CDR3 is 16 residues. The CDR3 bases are TGTGCCATCAGGTCACACACTAGCGGGAGTTACAATGAGCAGTCCTTC. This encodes CAIRSHTSGSYNEQSF.

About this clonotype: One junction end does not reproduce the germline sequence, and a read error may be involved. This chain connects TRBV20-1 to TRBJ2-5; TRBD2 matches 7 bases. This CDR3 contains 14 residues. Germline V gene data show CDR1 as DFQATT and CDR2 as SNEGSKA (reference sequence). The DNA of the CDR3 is TGCAATGCTTTTACTAGTGGGGGGGGAGAGGCCCAGTACTTC. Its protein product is CNAFTSGGGEAQYF.

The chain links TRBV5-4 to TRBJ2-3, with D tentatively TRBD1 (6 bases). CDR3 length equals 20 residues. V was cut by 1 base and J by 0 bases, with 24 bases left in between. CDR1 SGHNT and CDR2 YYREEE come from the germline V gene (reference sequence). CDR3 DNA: TGTGCCAGCAGCTTGCCTATGTGGACAGAGGACACTACTAGCACAGATACGCAGTATTTT. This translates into CASSLPMWTEDTTSTDTQYF.

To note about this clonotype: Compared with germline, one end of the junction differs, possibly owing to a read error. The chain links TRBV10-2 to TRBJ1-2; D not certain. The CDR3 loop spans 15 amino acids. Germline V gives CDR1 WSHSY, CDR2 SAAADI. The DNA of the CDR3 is TGCGCCCGCAGTGAGTCGAGGGATCGGAGCTATGGCTACACCTTC. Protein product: CARSESRDRSYGYTF.

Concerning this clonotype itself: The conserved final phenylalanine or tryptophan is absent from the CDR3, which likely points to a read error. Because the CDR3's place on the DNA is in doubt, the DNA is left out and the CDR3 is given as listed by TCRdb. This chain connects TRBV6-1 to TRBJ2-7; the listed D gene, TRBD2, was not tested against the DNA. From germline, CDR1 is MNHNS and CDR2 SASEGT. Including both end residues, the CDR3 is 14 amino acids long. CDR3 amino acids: CPISGRDYSYEQYS.

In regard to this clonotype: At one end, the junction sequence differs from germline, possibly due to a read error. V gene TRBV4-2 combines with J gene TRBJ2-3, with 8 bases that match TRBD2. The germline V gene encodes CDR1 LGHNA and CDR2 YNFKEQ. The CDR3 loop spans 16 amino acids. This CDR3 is CASSRGTSGRTYTQYF. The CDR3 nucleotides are TGTGCCAGCAGCCGTGGGACTAGTGGACGCACATATACGCAGTATTTT.

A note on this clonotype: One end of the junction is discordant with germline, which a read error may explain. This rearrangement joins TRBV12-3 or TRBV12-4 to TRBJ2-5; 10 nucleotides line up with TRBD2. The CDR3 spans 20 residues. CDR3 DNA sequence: TGTGCCAGCAGAGAAAGCGACCGCCCGACTAGCGGGCTTCCCCAGGAGACCCAGAACTTC. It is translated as CASRESDRPTSGLPQETQNF.

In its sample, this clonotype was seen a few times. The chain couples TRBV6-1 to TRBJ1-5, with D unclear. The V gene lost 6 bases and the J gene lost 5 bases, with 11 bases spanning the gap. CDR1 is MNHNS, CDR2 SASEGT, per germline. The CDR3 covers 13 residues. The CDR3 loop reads CASSDMFDQPQHF. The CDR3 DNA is TGTGCCAGCAGCGACATGTTCGATCAGCCCCAGCATTTT.

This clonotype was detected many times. CDR3 protein: CASSPGHRNTEAFF. DNA for the CDR3: TGTGCCAGCAGCCCGGGACACAGGAACACTGAAGCTTTCTTT. The chain is built from TRBV5-4 and TRBJ1-1; D possibly corresponds to TRBD1 (6 bases). Per the germline V gene, CDR1 is SGHNT and CDR2 is YYREEE (reference sequence). Trimming took off 4 bases at V and 1 base at J, with 11 bases between the two ends. This CDR3 is built from 14 residues.

The DNA for the CDR3 is TGTGCAAGTCGCTTAATGTGCCCGGGACAGTGGGCGAACCAAGAGACCCAGTACTTC. Protein product: CASRLMCPGQWANQETQYF. The gene calls are TRBV12-2 and TRBJ2-5; TRBD1 is the table's D call, not checked against the DNA. TRBV12-2 is flagged as a pseudogene. The CDR3 loop spans 19 amino acids.

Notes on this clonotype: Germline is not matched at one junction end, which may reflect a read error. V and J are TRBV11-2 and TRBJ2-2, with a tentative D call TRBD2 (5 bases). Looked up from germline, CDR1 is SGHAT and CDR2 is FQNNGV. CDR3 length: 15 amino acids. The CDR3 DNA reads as TGTGCCAGCAGCCCCCTAGCTGGGGAGACCGGGGAGCTGTATTTT. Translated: CASSPLAGETGELYF.

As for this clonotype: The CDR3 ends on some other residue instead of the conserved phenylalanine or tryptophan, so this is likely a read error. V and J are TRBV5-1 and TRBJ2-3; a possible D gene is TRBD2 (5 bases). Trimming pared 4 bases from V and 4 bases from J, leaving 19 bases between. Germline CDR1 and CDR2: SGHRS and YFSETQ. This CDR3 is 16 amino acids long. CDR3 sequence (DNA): TGCGCCAGCAGCCTAGGACTCGAAGCTTATTCAGATACGCAGTATATT. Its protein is CASSLGLEAYSDTQYI.

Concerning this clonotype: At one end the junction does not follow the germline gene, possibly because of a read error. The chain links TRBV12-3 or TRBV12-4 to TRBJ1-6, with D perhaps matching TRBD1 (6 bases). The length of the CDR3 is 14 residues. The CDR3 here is CANSRTVYNTPLHF. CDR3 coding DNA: TGTGCCAACAGTCGGACAGTCTATAATACACCCCTCCATTTT.

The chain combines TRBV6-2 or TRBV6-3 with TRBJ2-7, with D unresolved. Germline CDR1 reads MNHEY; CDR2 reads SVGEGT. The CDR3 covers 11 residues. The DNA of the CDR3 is TGTGTCAGTAGTTACTTCTACGAGCAGTACTTC. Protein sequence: CVSSYFYEQYF.

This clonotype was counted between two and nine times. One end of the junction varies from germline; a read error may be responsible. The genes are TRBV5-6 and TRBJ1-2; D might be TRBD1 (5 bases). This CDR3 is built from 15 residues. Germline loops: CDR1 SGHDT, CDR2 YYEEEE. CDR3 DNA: TGTGTTAGCAGCAGAATCGACAGAGCTAACTATGGATACACCTTC. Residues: CVSSRIDRANYGYTF.

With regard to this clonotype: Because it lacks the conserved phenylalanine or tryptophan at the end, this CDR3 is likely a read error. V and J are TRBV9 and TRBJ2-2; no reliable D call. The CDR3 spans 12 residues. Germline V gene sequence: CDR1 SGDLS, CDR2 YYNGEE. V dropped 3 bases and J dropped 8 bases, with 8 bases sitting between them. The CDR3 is CASSAFLGELFS. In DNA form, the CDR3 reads TGTGCCAGCAGCGCATTCCTGGGGGAGCTGTTTTCT.

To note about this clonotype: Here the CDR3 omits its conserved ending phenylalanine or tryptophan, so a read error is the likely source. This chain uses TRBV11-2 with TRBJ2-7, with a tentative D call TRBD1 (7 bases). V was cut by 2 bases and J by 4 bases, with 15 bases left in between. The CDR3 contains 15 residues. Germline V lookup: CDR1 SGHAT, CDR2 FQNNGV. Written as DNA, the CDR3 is TGTGCCAGCAGCTTAAACCAGGGGGGCAGATACGAGCAGTACTAC. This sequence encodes CASSLNQGGRYEQYY.

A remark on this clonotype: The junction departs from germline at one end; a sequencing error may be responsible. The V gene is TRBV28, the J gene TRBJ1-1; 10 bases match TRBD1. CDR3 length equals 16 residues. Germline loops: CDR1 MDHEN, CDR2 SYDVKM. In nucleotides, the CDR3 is TGTGCCATCGGTTTAGCCGGGACAGGGGCTAGGACTGAAGCTCTCTTT. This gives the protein CAIGLAGTGARTEALF. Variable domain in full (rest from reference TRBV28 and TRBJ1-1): DVKVTQSSRYLVKRTGEKVFLECVQDMDHENMFWYRQDPGLGLRLIYFSYDVKMKEKGDIPEGYSVSREKKERFSLILESASTNQTSMYLCAIGLAGTGARTEALFGQGTRLTVV.

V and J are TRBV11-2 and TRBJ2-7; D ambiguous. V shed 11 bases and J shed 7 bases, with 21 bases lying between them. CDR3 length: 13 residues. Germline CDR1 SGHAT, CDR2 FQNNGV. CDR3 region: CAGSQWTEREQYF. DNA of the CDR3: TGTGCCGGTAGCCAATGGACCGAGCGTGAGCAGTACTTC.

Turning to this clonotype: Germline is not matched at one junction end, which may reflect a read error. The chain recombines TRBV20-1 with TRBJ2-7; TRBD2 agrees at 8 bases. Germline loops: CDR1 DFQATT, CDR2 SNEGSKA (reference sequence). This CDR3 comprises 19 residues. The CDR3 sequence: CSARDSRLASGLKTYEQHF. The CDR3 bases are TGCAGTGCTAGAGATTCCAGGCTTGCTAGCGGGTTAAAGACCTACGAGCAGCACTTC.

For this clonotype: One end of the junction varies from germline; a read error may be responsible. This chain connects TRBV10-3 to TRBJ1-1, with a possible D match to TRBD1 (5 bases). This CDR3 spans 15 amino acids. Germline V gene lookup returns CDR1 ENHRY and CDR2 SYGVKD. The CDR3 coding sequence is TGTCCCATCAGTGATCTAGAACAGGATATCTCTGAAGCTTTCTTT. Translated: CPISDLEQDISEAFF.

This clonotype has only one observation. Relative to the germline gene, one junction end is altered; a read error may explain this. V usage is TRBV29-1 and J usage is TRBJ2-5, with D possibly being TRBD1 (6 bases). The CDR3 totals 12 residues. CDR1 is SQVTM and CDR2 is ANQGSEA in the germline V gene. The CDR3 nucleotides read TGCGCCGTTGAAGTAGGGGGAGAGACCCAGAACTTC. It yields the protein CAVEVGGETQNF.